The 30 T cell receptor beta chains given below trace back to one sample, sequenced in a study of identifying expanded T cells in peripheral blood. TCRdb keeps only in-frame clones here, not all; method: immunoSEQ multiplex PCR. The data show 45,000 to 65,000 clones, 82% seen once. Input material: blood. The receptors here all came from a person aged 18 to 70 in good health.

The V gene is TRBV7-2, the J gene TRBJ1-3, with D hard to call. Germline-derived CDR1 and CDR2 are SGHTA and FQGNSA. There are 14 residues in the CDR3. Trimming cost V 4 bases and J 0 bases, with 7 bases left between them. DNA for the CDR3: TGTGCCAGCAGCTGGGAGGTCTCTGGAAACACCATATATTTT. Protein: CASSWEVSGNTIYF.

The V call is TRBV19, the J call TRBJ2-3; weak D call: TRBD2 (6 bases). The CDR3 length is 14 residues. Trimming stripped 2 bases from V and 7 bases from J, with 13 bases between. Looked up from germline, CDR1 is LNHDA and CDR2 is SQIVND (reference sequence). DNA for the CDR3: TGTGCCAGTAGTATAAAAGGGACTCCCCATACGCAGTATTTT. Translating it yields CASSIKGTPHTQYF.

This clone came up a few times. The chain is built from TRBV9 and TRBJ1-1; 9 bases are a match to TRBD1. V was pared by 4 bases and J by 3 bases, with 4 bases of the junction left unmatched. In germline, CDR1 is SGDLS, CDR2 YYNGEE. This CDR3 region has 14 residues. The CDR3 protein is CASSLRQGDTEAFF. Here the CDR3 DNA reads TGTGCCAGCAGCTTACGACAGGGGGACACTGAAGCTTTCTTT.

This chain joins TRBV7-9 and TRBJ2-1; D remains ambiguous. V dropped 5 bases and J dropped 1 base, with 12 bases sitting between them. Germline V gene data show CDR1 as SEHNR and CDR2 as FQNEAQ (reference sequence). There are 15 residues in the CDR3. The CDR3 DNA sequence: TGTGCCAGCAGCCCCTACCTCGGGTCCTACAATGAGCAGTTCTTC. This sequence encodes CASSPYLGSYNEQFF. Based on the CDR3 plus reference TRBV7-9 and TRBJ2-1, the full variable domain is DTGVSQNPRHKITKRGQNVTFRCDPISEHNRLYWYRQTLGQGPEFLTYFQNEAQLEKSRLLSDRFSAERPKGSFSTLEIQRTEQGDSAMYLCASSPYLGSYNEQFFGPGTRLTVL.

The V and J genes are TRBV6-5 and TRBJ1-1, with D maybe TRBD1 (5 bases). The ends were cut back, 2 bases at V and 3 bases at J, with 7 bases in the middle. Germline loops: CDR1 MNHEY, CDR2 SVGAGI. The CDR3 runs to 13 residues. The CDR3 loop reads CASSYAGYTEAFF. For the CDR3, the DNA is TGTGCCAGCAGTTACGCAGGGTACACTGAAGCTTTCTTT.

In its sample, this clone was seen once. The chain recombines TRBV6-1 with TRBJ2-7; 7 nucleotides line up with TRBD1. This CDR3 region has 14 residues. Germline-derived CDR1 and CDR2 are MNHNS and SASEGT. The V and J ends lost 8 bases and 2 bases, in that order; junction bases with no gene match: 9. This CDR3 reads CASAPRDSPYEQYV. DNA of the CDR3: TGTGCCAGCGCCCCCAGGGACAGCCCCTACGAGCAGTACGTC.

V usage is TRBV6-5 and J usage is TRBJ1-1; 8 bases map to TRBD1. With V trimmed by 5 bases and J by 5 bases, 7 bases remained unmatched. The CDR3 totals 14 residues. Looked up from germline, CDR1 is MNHEY and CDR2 is SVGAGI. This CDR3 reads CASSRTGMGTEAFF. The CDR3 DNA follows: TGTGCCAGCAGTCGGACAGGGATGGGGACTGAAGCTTTCTTT.

This clone was picked up one time. V and J are TRBV4-1 and TRBJ1-6; 8 nucleotides match TRBD1. CDR1 is MGHRA, CDR2 YSYEKL, per germline. This CDR3 contains 17 residues. V shed 0 bases, J shed 7 bases, and the junction held 8 bases outside the gene matches. The CDR3 DNA follows: TGCGCCAGCAGCCAAGATCGGGGACAGGCTAGGAATTCACCCCTCCACTTT. It yields the protein CASSQDRGQARNSPLHF.

This clone appeared once. Other nucleotide sequences in the sample specify the same CDR3. The J gene is TRBJ2-3, the V gene TRBV9, with D hard to call. Deletions cut 0 bases from V and 3 bases from J, with 11 bases between. CDR1 and CDR2 from the germline V gene are SGDLS and YYNGEE. There are 15 residues in the CDR3. CDR3 region: CASSVEGGSTDTQYF. CDR3 coding DNA: TGTGCCAGCAGCGTAGAAGGCGGTTCGACAGATACGCAGTATTTT. The variable domain in full, completed from reference TRBV9 and TRBJ2-3, reads DSGVTQTPKHLITATGQRVTLRCSPRSGDLSVYWYQQSLDQGLQFLIQYYNGEERAKGNILERFSAQQFPDLHSELNLSSLELGDSALYFCASSVEGGSTDTQYFGPGTRLTVL.

In regard to this clone: A junction end diverges from the germline sequence, so it may reflect a read error. CDR3 bases: TGTGCCAGCAGCCAGGGGAGCACAGATACGCAGTATTTT. The encoded protein is CASSQGSTDTQYF. The V gene is TRBV4-1, the J gene TRBJ2-3; tentatively, D is TRBD1 (6 bases). This CDR3 is built from 13 residues. Germline assignment: CDR1 MGHRA and CDR2 YSYEKL.

The chain employs TRBV11-2 and TRBJ1-3; 12 bases line up with TRBD1. Per the germline V gene, CDR1 is SGHAT and CDR2 is FQNNGV. V lost 5 bases to trimming and J lost 8 bases; unmatched junction nucleotides: 4. This CDR3 comprises 14 residues. In DNA, the CDR3 is TGTGCCAGCAGCCTTGGGACAGGGGGCTACACCATATATTTT. Its translation is CASSLGTGGYTIYF.

The rearrangement links TRBV6-5 to TRBJ2-7; 11 bases are shared with TRBD2. V lost 2 bases and J lost 3; bases outside the gene matches: 0. CDR3 length: 14 residues. The V gene's germline CDR1 is MNHEY and CDR2 SVGAGI. As DNA, the CDR3 is TGTGCCAGCAGTTACGGGACTAGCGGCTACGAGCAGTACTTC. This translates into CASSYGTSGYEQYF.

This clone occurred once. The rearrangement links TRBV9 to TRBJ1-1; maybe TRBD1 (5 bases). Germline CDR1 reads SGDLS; CDR2 reads YYNGEE. V was pared by 0 bases and J by 11 bases, with 14 bases between. CDR3 length: 13 amino acids. CDR3 nucleotides: TGTGCCAGCAGCGTAGATGTAGGGGCAGCGGCTTTCTTT. Its translation: CASSVDVGAAAFF.

The rearrangement uses TRBV2 and TRBJ1-2; 7 nucleotides match TRBD1. V shed 8 bases and J 1 base; nucleotides not matched to a gene: 4. Germline CDR1 is SNHLY and CDR2 is FYNNEI. The CDR3 totals 13 residues. The CDR3 here is CASHGTVNYGYTF. The CDR3 DNA sequence: TGTGCCAGCCACGGGACAGTTAACTATGGCTACACCTTC.

This clone was seen once. The gene calls are TRBV11-3 and TRBJ2-1; 9 nucleotides line up with TRBD2. The CDR3 totals 14 residues. J was trimmed by 7 bases and V by 3 bases; bases with no gene match: 4. CDR1 and CDR2 (germline): SGHNT, YENEEA. The CDR3 DNA sequence: TGTGCCAGCAGCTTCATAGCGGGGGCTAATGAGCAGTTCTTC. This gives the protein CASSFIAGANEQFF. The complete variable domain, with remaining parts taken from reference TRBV11-3 and TRBJ2-1, reads EAGVVQSPRYKIIEKKQPVAFWCNPISGHNTLYWYLQNLGQGPELLIRYENEEAVDDSQLPKDRFSAERLKGVDSTLKIQPAELGDSAVYLCASSFIAGANEQFFGPGTRLTVL.

The rearrangement links TRBV5-1 to TRBJ2-5; D may match TRBD1 or TRBD2 (5 bases each). From germline, CDR1 is SGHRS and CDR2 YFSETQ. This CDR3 has 15 amino acids. The V end lost 2 bases, the J end lost 1 base, and 12 bases lay between the germline ends. CDR3 in amino acids: CASSLPGGGQETQYF. CDR3 sequence (DNA): TGCGCCAGCAGCTTACCGGGTGGGGGCCAAGAGACCCAGTACTTC.

The J gene is TRBJ2-7, the V gene TRBV2; D is unresolved. Germline lookup yields CDR1 SNHLY and CDR2 FYNNEI. This CDR3 is 14 amino acids long. The ends were cut back, 4 bases at V and 2 bases at J, with 12 bases in the middle. The CDR3: CASSVRRQTYEQYV. The CDR3 coding sequence is TGTGCCAGCAGTGTAAGACGGCAGACCTACGAGCAGTACGTC.

The gene calls are TRBV7-9 and TRBJ1-1; the match to TRBD1 covers 7 bases. The CDR3 totals 15 residues. J gave up 5 bases and V 8 bases, and 14 bases lay outside the gene matches. Per the germline V gene, CDR1 is SEHNR and CDR2 is FQNEAQ (reference sequence). The CDR3, as DNA: TGTGCCAGCCCCCCCCAGGGAGGGGGCATGACTGAAGCTTTCTTT. Its translation is CASPPQGGGMTEAFF.

The J gene is TRBJ2-7, the V gene TRBV6-1; D gene uncertain. Germline loops: CDR1 MNHNS, CDR2 SASEGT. The CDR3 consists of 14 residues. Trimming removed 0 bases at V and 3 bases at J, with 9 bases between. The CDR3 sequence is CASSEAGYLYEQYV. CDR3 bases: TGTGCCAGCAGTGAAGCGGGGTATCTCTACGAGCAGTACGTC.

The V gene is TRBV19, the J gene TRBJ2-1; D not resolved. CDR1 is LNHDA and CDR2 is SQIVND in the germline V gene (reference sequence). With 4 bases removed from V and 5 bases from J, the gap between germline ends came to 12 bases. The CDR3 covers 14 residues. CDR3 coding DNA: TGTGCCAGTAGTAACGGTCTGAATAACAATGAGCAGTTCTTC. Its protein product is CASSNGLNNNEQFF.

This rearrangement joins TRBV23-1 to TRBJ2-1; tentatively, D is TRBD2 (6 bases). TRBV23-1 is marked as an open reading frame, function uncertain. Trimming shortened V by 0 bases and J by 4 bases, and 13 bases separated the two germline ends. CDR3 length: 16 amino acids. The CDR3, as DNA: TGCGCCAGCAGTCAATCAACGGGAGTCGTTTACAATGAGCAGTTCTTC. It encodes CASSQSTGVVYNEQFF.

This chain connects TRBV25-1 to TRBJ1-5; D may be TRBD1 (5 bases). Per the germline V gene, CDR1 is MGHDK and CDR2 is SYGVNS. Trimming shortened V by 4 bases and J by 4 bases, and 14 bases separated the two germline ends. The CDR3 consists of 15 residues. The CDR3: CASSATGQPNQPQHF. In nucleotides, the CDR3 is TGTGCCAGCAGTGCAACAGGCCAACCGAATCAGCCCCAGCATTTT.

This clone has just a few counts. This sequence joins TRBV10-1 and TRBJ1-6; the D is unclear. CDR1 and CDR2 from the germline V gene are WNHNN and SYGVQD (reference sequence). Deletions cut 0 bases from V and 7 bases from J, with 7 bases between. This CDR3 is built from 14 residues. Written as DNA, the CDR3 is TGCGCCAGCAGTGAGTCAGATCGGAATTCACCCCTCCACTTT. This translates into CASSESDRNSPLHF.

J is TRBJ1-2 and V is TRBV18; D remains unclear. This CDR3 comprises 15 residues. Trimming took off 6 bases at V and 0 bases at J, with 14 bases between the two ends. CDR1 is KGHSH, CDR2 LQKENI, per germline. For the CDR3, the DNA is TGTGCCAGCTCTCTCGACACTGCCTCTAACTATGGCTACACCTTC. It yields the protein CASSLDTASNYGYTF.

This clone came up once. The chain is built from TRBV6-1 and TRBJ1-2; D is possibly TRBD1 (5 bases). The CDR3 has 12 amino acids. Germline CDR1 MNHNS, CDR2 SASEGT. V shed 4 bases and J shed 3 bases, with 6 bases lying between them. The CDR3 DNA sequence: TGTGCCAGCAGTGGAGGGGACTATGGCTACACCTTC. As protein: CASSGGDYGYTF.

The chain carries TRBV6-6 and TRBJ2-3; D is uncertain. CDR1 MNHNY and CDR2 SVGAGI come from the germline V gene (reference sequence). V gave up 7 bases and J gave up 5 bases, with 13 bases separating them. This CDR3 is built from 13 residues. CDR3 sequence reads: CASNTRTLDTQYF. The CDR3 DNA reads as TGTGCCAGCAACACTCGGACCCTAGATACGCAGTATTTT.

The table lists this clone with a few counts. The chain links TRBV2 to TRBJ2-1, with TRBD2 as a possible D gene (6 bases). The germline V and J ends were trimmed by 6 bases and 2 bases, with 11 bases remaining between them. Germline CDR1 and CDR2: SNHLY and FYNNEI. This CDR3 has 14 amino acids. The CDR3 coding sequence is TGTGCCAGCAGGGAGGGAACAGCCTACAATGAGCAGTTCTTC. It yields the protein CASREGTAYNEQFF.

The CDR3 sequence is CASSSQEETQYF. CDR3 in DNA: TGCGCCAGCAGTTCACAGGAAGAGACCCAGTACTTC. This chain connects TRBV10-2 to TRBJ2-5, with TRBD1 as a possible D gene (5 bases). Trimming removed 5 bases from V and 3 bases from J, with 7 bases in between. The CDR3 covers 12 residues. Per the germline V gene, CDR1 is WSHSY and CDR2 is SAAADI.

J is TRBJ1-2 and V is TRBV11-3; D gene uncertain. The CDR3 runs 14 residues. CDR1 and CDR2 from the germline V gene are SGHNT and YENEEA. V was shortened by 7 bases and J by 1 base, with 13 bases between the two germline ends. CDR3 in DNA: TGTGCCAGCATCTACTCAGCACATAACTATGGCTACACCTTC. Residues: CASIYSAHNYGYTF.

V and J are TRBV25-1 and TRBJ2-5; a weak D match, TRBD2 (6 bases). In germline, CDR1 is MGHDK, CDR2 SYGVNS. The CDR3 has 12 amino acids. The V end lost 9 bases, the J end lost 0 bases, and 8 bases lay between the germline ends. In DNA form, the CDR3 reads TGTGCCAGTGGGGACTACCAAGAGACCCAGTACTTC. This codes for CASGDYQETQYF.